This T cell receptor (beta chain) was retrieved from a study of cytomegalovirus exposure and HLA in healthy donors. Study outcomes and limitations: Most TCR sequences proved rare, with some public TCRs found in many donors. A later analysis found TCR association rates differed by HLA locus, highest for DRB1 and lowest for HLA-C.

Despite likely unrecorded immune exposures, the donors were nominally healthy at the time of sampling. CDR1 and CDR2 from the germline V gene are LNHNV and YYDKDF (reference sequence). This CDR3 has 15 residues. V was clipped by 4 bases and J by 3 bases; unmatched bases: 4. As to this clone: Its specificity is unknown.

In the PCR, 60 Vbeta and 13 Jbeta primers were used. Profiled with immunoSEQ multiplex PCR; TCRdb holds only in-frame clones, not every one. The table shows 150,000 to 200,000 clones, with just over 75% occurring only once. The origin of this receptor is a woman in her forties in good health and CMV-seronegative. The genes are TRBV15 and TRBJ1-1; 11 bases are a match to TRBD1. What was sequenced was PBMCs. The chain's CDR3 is CATSKDRGRDTEAFF. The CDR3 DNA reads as TGTGCCACCAGCAAGGACAGGGGGCGTGACACTGAAGCTTTCTTT.